These 6 T cell receptor beta chains originate from one sample sequenced in a study of neoadjuvant anti-PD-1 for oral cavity cancer. Sequenced by immunoSEQ multiplex PCR; TCRdb stores in-frame clones only, minus some. This table holds 25,000 to 40,000 clones, around four fifths found once. Time point described: after neoadjuvant nivolumab, at surgical resection. The input for sequencing was PBMCs, taken after nivolumab (anti-PD-1) treatment. The receptor source for this set is a person aged 40-85 years with oral cavity squamous cell carcinoma.

V and J are TRBV18 and TRBJ2-5; TRBD1 is a possible D gene (5 bases). V shed 4 bases and J shed 2 bases, with 11 bases lying between them. The CDR3 extends over 14 amino acids. The germline gives CDR1 KGHSH, CDR2 LQKENI. DNA of the CDR3: TGTGCCAGCTCACACAGACAGAATCAAGAGACCCAGTACTTC. This translates into CASSHRQNQETQYF.

The chain employs TRBV25-1 and TRBJ1-1; 7 bases are shared with TRBD1. After removal of 6 bases from V and 1 base from J, the junction contained 8 bases not matched to a gene. The CDR3 contains 15 residues. Germline assignment: CDR1 MGHDK and CDR2 SYGVNS. Here the CDR3 DNA reads TGTGCCAGCAGCGACAGGGAGGTTGGGAACACTGAAGCTTTCTTT. Translated, it gives CASSDREVGNTEAFF.

This sequence joins TRBV7-6 and TRBJ2-2; 7 bases match TRBD2. Per germline, CDR1 SGHVS and CDR2 FNYEAQ. The CDR3 runs 15 residues. Losses at the gene ends were 5 bases for V and 3 bases for J; bases not matched to a gene: 6. The CDR3 sequence: CASSRIGRDTGELFF. In nucleotides, the CDR3 is TGTGCCAGCAGCCGTATAGGGAGGGACACCGGGGAGCTGTTTTTT.

The rearrangement uses TRBV6-1 and TRBJ1-5; no reliable D call. Germline V gene data show CDR1 as MNHNS and CDR2 as SASEGT. The CDR3 covers 14 residues. Deletions cut 2 bases from V and 6 bases from J, with 11 bases between. As DNA, the CDR3 is TGTGCCAGCAGTGAATTGGACTCGAGTCAGCCCCAGCATTTT. It is translated as CASSELDSSQPQHF.

The rearrangement joins TRBV2 to TRBJ2-1; D is unresolved. Germline V gene sequence: CDR1 SNHLY, CDR2 FYNNEI. V dropped 6 bases and J dropped 8 bases, with 11 bases sitting between them. The CDR3 length is 12 residues. The CDR3 reads CASSPLYYEQFF. The CDR3 coding sequence is TGTGCCAGCAGCCCTCTGTACTATGAGCAGTTCTTC.

V is TRBV18 and J is TRBJ2-5, with D perhaps given as TRBD1 or TRBD2 (5 bases each). Germline V lookup: CDR1 KGHSH, CDR2 LQKENI. V lost 3 bases, J lost 5 bases, and 19 bases lay in between. CDR3 length: 16 amino acids. The CDR3 coding sequence is TGTGCCAGCTCACCCAGACCGGGCCTCGAGGGGGAGACCCAGTACTTC. Its translation: CASSPRPGLEGETQYF.